A single sample is the source of the 22 T cell receptor beta chains below, sequenced in a study of response to subunit inactivated influenza vaccine. Each CDR3 protein gets one entry after TCRdb re-called the RT-PCR reads with MiXCR. The data show 300,000 to 350,000 distinct CDR3 sequences, 22% seen once. This specimen consisted of PBMCs from blood, obtained approximately 20 months after vaccination. The receptors here all came from a man aged 45 to 70 who received an inactivated influenza vaccine.

The rearrangement links TRBV29-1 to TRBJ1-3; D ambiguous. In germline, CDR1 is SQVTM, CDR2 ANQGSEA. This CDR3 spans 11 amino acids. The ends were cut back, 5 bases at V and 4 bases at J, with 6 bases in the middle. The CDR3 reads CSVYSGNTIYF. DNA for the CDR3: TGCAGCGTTTATTCAGGAAACACCATATATTTT.

This clonotype was picked up many times. The chain couples TRBV28 to TRBJ1-2; a possible D gene is TRBD1 (5 bases). The CDR3 covers 13 residues. Germline V gene data show CDR1 as MDHEN and CDR2 as SYDVKM. V was trimmed by 1 base and J by 6 bases, leaving 9 bases between them. In nucleotides, the CDR3 is TGTGCCAGCAGTTTATCAGGGACCCATGGCTACACCTTC. Amino acids: CASSLSGTHGYTF.

DNA for the CDR3: TGTGCCAGCAGCGCGGACGGGGTTAGCAATCAGCCCCAGCATTTT. Translating it yields CASSADGVSNQPQHF. The chain employs TRBV9 and TRBJ1-5; no clear D gene. The CDR3 sequence is 15 residues long. Germline V gene data show CDR1 as SGDLS and CDR2 as YYNGEE. Trimming stripped 3 bases from V and 0 bases from J, with 10 bases between.

The sample holds a few counts of this clonotype. The chain uses TRBV6-5 and TRBJ1-6; D possibly corresponds to TRBD1 (5 bases). The CDR3 has 17 amino acids. V was cut by 2 bases and J by 2 bases, with 13 bases left in between. Germline CDR1 and CDR2: MNHEY and SVGAGI. This CDR3 reads CASSYRGLSAYNSPLHF. The CDR3 nucleotides are TGTGCCAGCAGTTACAGGGGCCTTAGTGCCTATAATTCACCCCTCCACTTT.

The chain joins TRBV9 to TRBJ2-5, with TRBD2 identical over 7 bases. The CDR3 is 13 amino acids. Germline CDR1 is SGDLS and CDR2 is YYNGEE. The trim removed 0 bases at V and 7 bases at J, leaving 3 bases unmatched. The CDR3 nucleotides are TGTGCCAGCAGCGTAGCCAGCGGGGCGACCCAGTACTTC. This translates into CASSVASGATQYF.

The chain employs TRBV10-3 and TRBJ2-7; the match to TRBD1 covers 7 bases. Germline lookup yields CDR1 ENHRY and CDR2 SYGVKD. V gave up 4 bases and J gave up 0 bases; unmatched junction bases: 3. The CDR3 covers 14 residues. The chain's CDR3 is CAISGRDSSYEQYF. In nucleotides, the CDR3 is TGTGCCATCAGTGGCAGGGACAGCTCCTACGAGCAGTACTTC.

The chain recombines TRBV24-1 with TRBJ2-3; 10 nucleotides agree with TRBD1. Looked up from germline, CDR1 is KGHDR and CDR2 is SFDVKD. The CDR3 runs to 17 residues. After removal of 4 bases from V and 3 bases from J, the junction contained 9 bases not matched to a gene. The CDR3 DNA is TGTGCCACCAGTGACTCCGACGACAGGGGGCTGACAGATACGCAGTATTTT. Its translation: CATSDSDDRGLTDTQYF.

This clonotype occurred a few times. V and J are TRBV5-1 and TRBJ1-1; 11 bases align to TRBD1. The CDR3 contains 15 residues. From germline, CDR1 is SGHRS and CDR2 YFSETQ. Losses at the gene ends were 4 bases for V and 1 base for J; bases not matched to a gene: 3. CDR3 region: CASSPGQGANTEAFF. The DNA for the CDR3 is TGCGCCAGCAGCCCAGGACAGGGGGCGAACACTGAAGCTTTCTTT.

This clonotype has just a few counts. V and J are TRBV15 and TRBJ2-5; D is unresolved. This CDR3 is 14 amino acids long. V lost 5 bases, J lost 1 base, and 11 bases lay in between. Germline CDR1 LNHNV, CDR2 YYDKDF (reference sequence). The CDR3 nucleotides read TGTGCCACCAGCCCCGGGCGGATCCAAGAGACCCAGTACTTC. Protein: CATSPGRIQETQYF.

This chain connects TRBV29-1 to TRBJ2-5, with D possibly called TRBD1 or TRBD2 (5 bases each). The CDR3 totals 12 residues. Per the germline V gene, CDR1 is SQVTM and CDR2 is ANQGSEA. With 5 bases removed from V and 4 bases from J, the gap between germline ends came to 11 bases. CDR3 sequence reads: CSVTRGAETQYF. CDR3 nucleotides: TGCAGCGTTACCCGAGGGGCAGAGACCCAGTACTTC.

The chain carries TRBV20-1 and TRBJ1-2; perhaps TRBD1 as D (5 bases). This CDR3 has 13 residues. Germline V lookup: CDR1 DFQATT, CDR2 SNEGSKA (reference sequence). Trimming removed 1 base at V and 4 bases at J, with 10 bases between. As DNA, the CDR3 is TGCAGTGCTAGAGTTCCAGGGATCTATGGCTACACCTTC. Amino acid sequence: CSARVPGIYGYTF.

This sequence joins TRBV24-1 and TRBJ1-5; D not certain. Germline values: CDR1 KGHDR, CDR2 SFDVKD. CDR3 length: 14 amino acids. V lost 3 bases to trimming and J lost 0 bases, with 5 bases between them. CDR3 bases: TGTGCCACCAGTGATCTGAATAGCAATCAGCCCCAGCATTTT. This encodes CATSDLNSNQPQHF.

The chain combines TRBV11-2 with TRBJ1-5; no firm D call. Trimming removed 1 base at V and 5 bases at J, with 6 bases between. The CDR3 runs 13 residues. CDR1 and CDR2 (germline): SGHAT, FQNNGV. CDR3 sequence: CASSLGYYQPQHF. CDR3 in DNA: TGTGCCAGCAGCTTAGGGTATTATCAGCCCCAGCATTTT.

There are a few counts of this clonotype. The rearrangement links TRBV24-1 to TRBJ2-1; TRBD2 might be the D (11 bases). The CDR3 has 20 residues. The germline CDR1 and CDR2 sequences are KGHDR and SFDVKD. Trimming pared 8 bases from V and 8 bases from J, leaving 36 bases between. DNA of the CDR3: TGTGCCACCACTCCCGGGACAGGGGCCCCACTAGCGGGAGCATGCGATGAGCAGTTCTTC. As protein: CATTPGTGAPLAGACDEQFF.

This rearrangement joins TRBV20-1 to TRBJ1-2; TRBD1 agrees at 8 bases. Germline V CDR1 and CDR2: DFQATT, SNEGSKA (reference sequence). The V gene end was trimmed by 5 bases and the J gene end by 5 bases; junction bases not matched to a gene: 7. There are 13 residues in the CDR3. CDR3 sequence reads: CSAPDRGWYGYTF. The DNA of the CDR3 is TGCAGTGCTCCAGACAGGGGATGGTATGGCTACACCTTC.

This clonotype was detected only a few times. The rearrangement links TRBV4-2 to TRBJ1-6, with D perhaps TRBD1 (5 bases). Looked up from germline, CDR1 is LGHNA and CDR2 is YNFKEQ. The V end was cut by 1 base, the J end by 9 bases, with 10 bases between. The CDR3 runs to 14 residues. CDR3 nucleotide sequence: TGTGCCAGCAGCCAAGGAGGGACGGGTTCACCCCTCCACTTT. Its translation: CASSQGGTGSPLHF.

This clonotype showed up just a few times. This chain connects TRBV6-1 to TRBJ1-2, with D tentatively TRBD1 (6 bases). There are 15 residues in the CDR3. The V gene lost 6 bases and the J gene lost 4 bases, with 18 bases spanning the gap. Germline V gene sequence: CDR1 MNHNS, CDR2 SASEGT. CDR3 sequence reads: CASSTRMDSSYGYTF. The CDR3 DNA follows: TGTGCCAGCAGCACGCGAATGGACAGCAGCTATGGCTACACCTTC.

The sample holds a few counts of this clonotype. As DNA, the CDR3 is TGCGCCAGCAGTGGAGCGACTGATACGCAGTATTTT. It specifies CASSGATDTQYF. The chain uses TRBV10-2 and TRBJ2-3; unclear D gene. Germline assignment: CDR1 WSHSY and CDR2 SAAADI. V lost 4 bases and J lost 6, with 8 bases in between. This CDR3 comprises 12 residues.

This clonotype showed up just once. This chain uses TRBV11-1 with TRBJ2-1; D is undetermined. Trimming took off 5 bases at V and 6 bases at J, with 26 bases between the two ends. There are 18 residues in the CDR3. Germline-derived CDR1 and CDR2 are SGHAT and FQDESV (reference sequence). The CDR3, as DNA: TGTGCCAGCAGCCAAAGGGTCAGATTTTCATCAGACACCAATGAGCAGTTCTTC. Amino acids: CASSQRVRFSSDTNEQFF.

This clonotype has a handful of counts. V gene TRBV12-3 or TRBV12-4 combines with J gene TRBJ1-2, with no clear D. The CDR3 spans 13 residues. The germline V and J ends were trimmed by 2 bases and 5 bases, with 9 bases remaining between them. The CDR3 region has the DNA TGTGCCAGCAGTTTAAGGCACTTATATGGCTACACCTTC. Translated: CASSLRHLYGYTF.

This clonotype was found many times. This chain connects TRBV4-2 to TRBJ1-1; D call uncertain. Per the germline V gene, CDR1 is LGHNA and CDR2 is YNFKEQ. CDR3 length equals 15 residues. Trimming removed 0 bases from V and 1 base from J, with 9 bases in between. CDR3 sequence reads: CASSQDGRRNTEAFF. CDR3 DNA sequence: TGTGCCAGCAGCCAAGATGGGCGGAGGAACACTGAAGCTTTCTTT.

This clonotype was observed a few times. J is TRBJ2-5 and V is TRBV29-1; 9 bases fit TRBD1. V dropped 3 bases and J dropped 4; count of bases not matched to a gene: 9. The CDR3 spans 15 residues. CDR1 is SQVTM, CDR2 ANQGSEA, per germline. The CDR3 reads CSVDLRTGAAETQYF. As DNA, the CDR3 is TGCAGCGTTGATCTACGGACAGGGGCAGCAGAGACCCAGTACTTC.